Given below is one T cell receptor beta chain in context. The data stem from a study of blood T cell repertoires in COVID-19. Study background: The origin of the acute and convalescent COVID-19 samples was the United States, Italy and Spain. In each case, the material was cDNA or gDNA derived from T cells, B-cell-depleted T cells, or PBMCs.

Per germline, CDR1 SNHLY and CDR2 FYNNEI. The CDR3 runs 15 residues. Trimming removed 3 bases from V and 8 bases from J, with 16 bases in between. Per the study methods: Nucleated cell counts were estimated from reference gene primer amplification. Using immunoSEQ multiplex PCR, the repertoire was profiled, and TCRdb retains in-frame clones only, with some absent. For V, J and clone size, that table is used; D and trimming come from the DNA. The table has just under 35,000 clones, more than 90% seen once. This clonotype was sampled from a man in his sixties with active or convalescent COVID-19. The sequenced sample consisted of peripheral blood. The J gene is TRBJ1-4, the V gene TRBV2; a weak D match, TRBD1 (6 bases). The CDR3 DNA reads TGTGCCAGCAGTGAGCGAAGTGGGGGCGCCGAAAAACTGTTTTTT. Translated: CASSERSGGAEKLFF.